The 29 T cell receptor beta chains given below trace back to one sample, sequenced in a study of control samples from healthy donors and cancer patients. The table came from immunoSEQ multiplex PCR; TCRdb's copy has only in-frame clones and leaves some out. This sample has some 39,000 clones, with 80% to 90% found just once. Sequencing used PBMCs. Receptors were obtained from a woman aged 60-75 years with lung cancer.

The genes are TRBV7-9 and TRBJ2-7; 8 nucleotides align to TRBD1. This CDR3 is built from 13 residues. CDR1 SEHNR and CDR2 FQNEAQ come from the germline V gene (reference sequence). The junction had 5 bases not matched to a gene; V was cut back by 5 bases and J by 5 bases. The CDR3 here is CASSVQGVDEQYF. The CDR3 bases are TGTGCCAGCAGCGTACAGGGGGTCGACGAGCAGTACTTC.

V gene TRBV30 combines with J gene TRBJ2-6; TRBD1 matches at 8 bases. Trimming removed 2 bases from V and 4 bases from J; junction bases left unmatched: 4. CDR1 is GTSNPN, CDR2 SVGIG, per germline (reference sequence). The length of the CDR3 is 15 residues. The CDR3 region has the DNA TGTGCCTGGAGTTCAGGGGGCGCAGGGGCCAACGTCCTGACTTTC. This codes for CAWSSGGAGANVLTF.

In its sample, this clone was seen a few times. The chain is built from TRBV5-5 and TRBJ2-6; unclear D gene. V lost 6 bases and J lost 4, with 11 bases in between. The CDR3 totals 14 residues. Germline lookup yields CDR1 SGHKS and CDR2 YYEKEE (reference sequence). In DNA form, the CDR3 reads TGTGCCAGCACTCATCCTCTCGGGGCCAACGTCCTGACTTTC. Its protein product is CASTHPLGANVLTF.

This chain connects TRBV30 to TRBJ2-7; 9 bases fit TRBD2. This CDR3 spans 13 amino acids. Germline values: CDR1 GTSNPN, CDR2 SVGIG (reference sequence). V was pared by 3 bases and J by 6 bases, with 6 bases of the junction left unmatched. CDR3 residues: CAWSPGLAIEQYF. DNA for the CDR3: TGTGCCTGGAGCCCTGGACTAGCGATCGAGCAGTACTTC.

This rearrangement joins TRBV7-2 to TRBJ2-1; 7 bases are a match to TRBD1. J lost 4 bases, V lost 5 bases, and 8 bases had no gene match. Germline V gene lookup returns CDR1 SGHTA and CDR2 FQGNSA. This CDR3 comprises 15 residues. Here the CDR3 DNA reads TGTGCCAGCAGCAGAGGGACAGACCTTTACAATGAGCAGTTCTTC. Protein: CASSRGTDLYNEQFF.

This sequence joins TRBV20-1 and TRBJ1-1; D not resolved. The CDR3 runs 11 residues. Germline-derived CDR1 and CDR2 are DFQATT and SNEGSKA (reference sequence). V lost 2 bases and J lost 5, with 6 bases in between. The CDR3 DNA reads as TGCAGTGCTAGACGGGATACTGAAGCTTTCTTT. It yields the protein CSARRDTEAFF.

The genes are TRBV28 and TRBJ1-1; D is perhaps TRBD1 (5 bases). V lost 8 bases and J lost 1, with 17 bases in between. The CDR3 totals 15 residues. The germline V gene has CDR1 MDHEN and CDR2 SYDVKM. The CDR3, as DNA: TGTGCCAGCTTTAGTGGTGGCAGGGAGAACACTGAAGCTTTCTTT. Translating it yields CASFSGGRENTEAFF.

The genes are TRBV24-1 and TRBJ2-1; weak D call: TRBD2 (5 bases). From germline, CDR1 is KGHDR and CDR2 SFDVKD. The CDR3 consists of 13 residues. V was cut by 4 bases and J by 10 bases, with 13 bases left in between. The CDR3 loop is CATSDPGFDEQFF. In nucleotides, the CDR3 is TGTGCCACCAGTGACCCGGGATTTGACGAGCAGTTCTTC.

V gene TRBV2 combines with J gene TRBJ2-2; the D gene is possibly TRBD1 (5 bases). The CDR3 loop spans 16 amino acids. V lost 0 bases, J lost 6 bases, and 14 bases lay in between. Germline V gives CDR1 SNHLY, CDR2 FYNNEI. CDR3 sequence (DNA): TGTGCCAGCAGTGAAGCCCTAGGGGTCAACGCCGGGGAGCTGTTTTTT. Protein: CASSEALGVNAGELFF. Using reference TRBV2 and TRBJ2-2 for the parts outside the CDR3, the full variable domain is EPEVTQTPSHQVTQMGQEVILRCVPISNHLYFYWYRQILGQKVEFLVSFYNNEISEKSEIFDDQFSVERPDGSNFTLKIRSTKLEDSAMYFCASSEALGVNAGELFFGEGSRLTVL.

The chain has TRBV29-1 and TRBJ1-1; unclear D gene. The V end was cut by 4 bases, the J end by 6 bases, with 15 bases between. This CDR3 spans 13 amino acids. Germline V CDR1 and CDR2: SQVTM, ANQGSEA. The DNA for the CDR3 is TGCAGCGTTGTTGAGTTCTCCATCGCTGAAGCTTTCTTT. It codes for CSVVEFSIAEAFF.

CDR3 coding DNA: TGTGCCAGCCGGGACTTAACCTACGAGCAGTACTTC. Translating gives CASRDLTYEQYF. V and J are TRBV27 and TRBJ2-7; possibly TRBD2 for D (6 bases). Germline V gene lookup returns CDR1 MNHEY and CDR2 SMNVEV (reference sequence). The CDR3 is 12 amino acids. Trimming took 8 bases from V and 2 from J, leaving 10 bases between them.

This clone was observed once. This rearrangement joins TRBV18 to TRBJ1-5; 12 positions match TRBD1. Germline CDR1 reads KGHSH; CDR2 reads LQKENI. CDR3 size: 15 residues. V lost 3 bases to trimming and J lost 5 bases; unmatched junction nucleotides: 2. The CDR3: CASSPGQGAHQPQHF. Written as DNA, the CDR3 is TGTGCCAGCTCACCGGGACAGGGGGCCCATCAGCCCCAGCATTTT. Complete variable domain (other parts from reference TRBV18 and TRBJ1-5): NAGVMQNPRHLVRRRGQEARLRCSPMKGHSHVYWYRQLPEEGLKFMVYLQKENIIDESGMPKERFSAEFPKEGPSILRIQQVVRGDSAAYFCASSPGQGAHQPQHFGDGTRLSIL.

V usage is TRBV19 and J usage is TRBJ1-5; TRBD1 aligns across 8 bases. Germline CDR1 and CDR2: LNHDA and SQIVND (reference sequence). J gave up 7 bases and V 3 bases, and 2 bases lay outside the gene matches. This CDR3 spans 13 amino acids. The CDR3 DNA reads as TGTGCCAGTAGTATCGGACAGGGCCAGCCCCAGCATTTT. It yields the protein CASSIGQGQPQHF.

This clone was picked up a small number of times. V and J are TRBV3-1 (or the pseudogene TRBV3-2) and TRBJ1-5, with unresolved D. Germline V gene lookup returns CDR1 LGHDT and CDR2 YNNKEL (reference sequence). The V gene lost 6 bases and the J gene lost 5 bases, with 11 bases spanning the gap. There are 13 residues in the CDR3. Written as DNA, the CDR3 is TGTGCCAGCAGTGGACGGGAGGATCAGCCCCAGCATTTT. Protein: CASSGREDQPQHF.

The chain has TRBV5-1 and TRBJ2-2; D gene uncertain. V gave up 5 bases and J gave up 5 bases, with 16 bases separating them. Looked up from germline, CDR1 is SGHRS and CDR2 is YFSETQ. CDR3 length: 15 residues. The CDR3, as DNA: TGCGCCAGCAGTTCAGAGGATGGGCGAACCGGGGAGCTGTTTTTT. Translated, it gives CASSSEDGRTGELFF.

The chain uses TRBV3-1 (or the pseudogene TRBV3-2) and TRBJ2-2; D is uncertain. Germline V gives CDR1 LGHDT, CDR2 YNNKEL (reference sequence). The CDR3 loop spans 16 amino acids. V dropped 4 bases and J dropped 1 base, with 13 bases sitting between them. The DNA of the CDR3 is TGTGCCAGCAGCCCGCCGGAGCTGGGGAACACCGGGGAGCTGTTTTTT. This codes for CASSPPELGNTGELFF.

This clone was counted a single time. V is TRBV4-1 and J is TRBJ2-6; 10 nucleotides align to TRBD1. The CDR3 contains 18 residues. Trimming took 1 base from V and 4 from J; bases not matched to a gene: 7. The V gene's germline CDR1 is MGHRA and CDR2 YSYEKL. CDR3 in DNA: TGCGCCAGCAGCCAAGCCTCCGGGACAGGGGTCGGGGCCAACGTCCTGACTTTC. It codes for CASSQASGTGVGANVLTF.

This chain connects TRBV3-1 (or the pseudogene TRBV3-2) to TRBJ1-5; D gene uncertain. Germline CDR1 is LGHDT and CDR2 is YNNKEL (reference sequence). V was pared by 3 bases and J by 6 bases, with 6 bases between. The CDR3 spans 12 residues. For the CDR3, the DNA is TGTGCCAGCAGCCAGGAAGGTCAGCCCCAGCATTTT. Translating it yields CASSQEGQPQHF.

A few counts support this clone. The chain employs TRBV2 and TRBJ2-2; D gene unclear. The V and J ends lost 5 bases and 2 bases respectively, with 9 bases between them. The CDR3 extends over 14 amino acids. Germline V gives CDR1 SNHLY, CDR2 FYNNEI. The CDR3 DNA reads TGTGCCAGCAGTTATCTGCCAAACACCGGGGAGCTGTTTTTT. This encodes CASSYLPNTGELFF.

The gene calls are TRBV1 and TRBJ1-2. TRBV1 corresponds to a pseudogene. CDR3 size: 16 residues. Here the CDR3 DNA reads TGCACCAGCAGCCGACCCGGAGGGACATCTAACTATGGCTACACCTTC. Its protein product is CTSSRPGGTSNYGYTF.

This chain connects TRBV11-3 to TRBJ2-1; 8 nucleotides align to TRBD1. The CDR3 extends over 18 amino acids. The germline gives CDR1 SGHNT, CDR2 YENEEA. V lost 4 bases, J lost 0 bases, and 11 bases stayed unmatched. The CDR3 sequence: CASSSADRGESSYNEQFF. The CDR3, as DNA: TGTGCCAGCAGCTCGGCAGACAGGGGTGAAAGCTCCTACAATGAGCAGTTCTTC.

This clone has more than one count but fewer than ten. The rearrangement joins TRBV7-2 to TRBJ2-3; D remains ambiguous. Per germline, CDR1 SGHTA and CDR2 FQGNSA. Trimming stripped 0 bases from V and 5 bases from J, with 12 bases between. The CDR3 runs 15 residues. The CDR3: CASSLAQLSQDTQYF. CDR3 in DNA: TGTGCCAGCAGCTTAGCGCAATTGTCACAAGATACGCAGTATTTT.

The V gene is TRBV6-6, the J gene TRBJ1-4; D unresolved. V dropped 0 bases and J dropped 6 bases, with 8 bases sitting between them. Germline CDR1 reads MNHNY; CDR2 reads SVGAGI (reference sequence). This CDR3 is 14 amino acids long. This chain's CDR3 is CASSYSGFDEKLFF. CDR3 coding DNA: TGTGCCAGCAGTTACTCAGGTTTTGATGAAAAACTGTTTTTT.

The J gene is TRBJ1-1, the V gene TRBV4-1; no definite D call. Germline V CDR1 and CDR2: MGHRA, YSYEKL. This CDR3 spans 12 amino acids. V was shortened by 6 bases and J by 1 base, with 6 bases between the two germline ends. The CDR3: CASSRANTEAFF. In DNA, the CDR3 is TGCGCCAGCAGTCGGGCGAACACTGAAGCTTTCTTT.

The rearrangement joins TRBV5-1 to TRBJ1-2, with D unresolved. Germline CDR1 reads SGHRS; CDR2 reads YFSETQ. This CDR3 region has 13 residues. Trimming cost V 0 bases and J 2 bases, with 5 bases left between them. The CDR3, as DNA: TGCGCCAGCAGCTTGGAACAGAACTATGGCTACACCTTC. Translated, it gives CASSLEQNYGYTF. Full variable domain (rest looked up from reference TRBV5-1 and TRBJ1-2): KAGVTQTPRYLIKTRGQQVTLSCSPISGHRSVSWYQQTPGQGLQFLFEYFSETQRNKGNFPGRFSGRQFSNSRSEMNVSTLELGDSALYLCASSLEQNYGYTFGSGTRLTVV.

The V and J genes are TRBV5-4 and TRBJ1-2; 7 positions agree with TRBD1. The junction had 8 bases not matched to a gene; V was cut back by 2 bases and J by 4 bases. CDR1 is SGHNT and CDR2 is YYREEE in the germline V gene (reference sequence). The CDR3 consists of 15 residues. The CDR3 DNA reads as TGTGCCAGCAGCTTTGACAGGGCGGAAGGCTATGGCTACACCTTC. It specifies CASSFDRAEGYGYTF.

The chain employs TRBV3-1 (or the pseudogene TRBV3-2) and TRBJ2-3; the match to TRBD2 covers 10 bases. CDR3 length: 15 residues. Germline V lookup: CDR1 LGHDT, CDR2 YNNKEL (reference sequence). With 4 bases clipped from V and 1 base from J, the junction kept 2 bases outside the gene matches. Written as DNA, the CDR3 is TGTGCCAGCAGCCCCGGGACTAGCGGCACAGATACGCAGTATTTT. It is translated as CASSPGTSGTDTQYF.

This clone has only a few counts. J is TRBJ1-2 and V is TRBV7-9; 8 bases are shared with TRBD1. The J segment lost 8 bases and the V segment lost 3 bases, leaving 2 bases of the junction unmatched. CDR3 length: 12 amino acids. Germline V gene data show CDR1 as SEHNR and CDR2 as FQNEAQ (reference sequence). CDR3 bases: TGTGCCAGCAGCTTTGACAGGGGCGGCTACACCTTC. It encodes CASSFDRGGYTF.

The chain uses TRBV3-1 (or the pseudogene TRBV3-2) and TRBJ2-5; D may be TRBD2 (5 bases). The CDR3 runs to 13 residues. The V gene's germline CDR1 is LGHDT and CDR2 YNNKEL (reference sequence). Between the trimmed V and J ends, which lost 0 bases and 7 bases, there was a span of 9 bases. The CDR3: CASSQDIRGTQYF. The CDR3 coding sequence is TGTGCCAGCAGCCAAGATATCCGGGGGACCCAGTACTTC.